These T cell receptor beta chains were read from a single sample in a study of naive and memory T cell subsets. TCRdb called the UMI-ligation and nested PCR reads again in MiXCR, with one record for every CDR3 protein. The profile shows 37,000 or so distinct CDR3 sequences, 10% to 15% of them singletons. The sequenced sample consisted of effector memory CD4+ T cells from blood. The source of these receptors is a human donor in good health. The CDR3 runs from the conserved cysteine through the conserved F or W. D genes are given only for firm matches. Clone size is shown for a subset of rows, as once, few, many or a class of expanded clone.

D gene: -; clone size: many; J gene: TRBJ2-3; V gene: TRBV24-1; CDR3 DNA: TGTGCCACCAGTGATGGGGGCACCACAGATACGCAGTATTTT; CDR3 protein: CATSDGGTTDTQYF
D gene: TRBD2; clone size: many; J gene: TRBJ2-5; V gene: TRBV28; CDR3 DNA: TGTGCCAGCAGTTTTGCGGGAGCGGGACAAGAGACCCAGTACTTC; CDR3 protein: CASSFAGAGQETQYF
D gene: -; clone size: few; J gene: TRBJ2-5; V gene: TRBV7-9; CDR3 DNA: TGTGCCAGCAGCTTGAGGGCGGGGTTCCAAGAGACCCAGTACTTC; CDR3 protein: CASSLRAGFQETQYF
D gene: -; clone size: few; J gene: TRBJ2-3; V gene: TRBV5-6; CDR3 DNA: TGTGCCAGCAGCCAGCGGGACAGGCCCGAGGAGACAGATACGCAGTATTTT; CDR3 protein: CASSQRDRPEETDTQYF
D gene: -; clone size: -; J gene: TRBJ1-5; V gene: TRBV2; CDR3 DNA: TGTGCCAGCAGGCGGGGGGACAATCAGCCCCAGCATTTT; CDR3 protein: CASRRGDNQPQHF
D gene: TRBD1; clone size: -; J gene: TRBJ2-4; V gene: TRBV5-6; CDR3 DNA: TGTGCCAGCAGCGACAGGGGGAGCCTAGCCAAAAACATTCAGTACTTC; CDR3 protein: CASSDRGSLAKNIQYF
D gene: -; clone size: few; J gene: TRBJ2-7; V gene: TRBV3-1; CDR3 DNA: TGTGCCAGCAGCCAAGATAATTATGGGTACGAGCAGTACTTC; CDR3 protein: CASSQDNYGYEQYF
D gene: TRBD1; clone size: many; J gene: TRBJ2-7; V gene: TRBV9; CDR3 DNA: TGTGCCAGCAGCGTAAATCAGGGGGCTGGAGAGCAGTACTTC; CDR3 protein: CASSVNQGAGEQYF
D gene: TRBD2; clone size: -; J gene: TRBJ2-1; V gene: TRBV7-9; CDR3 DNA: TGTGCCAGCAGCTTAGTCTCGGGGCTAGCGGGACTTGACAATGAGCAGTTCTTC; CDR3 protein: CASSLVSGLAGLDNEQFF
D gene: TRBD1; clone size: few; J gene: TRBJ1-1; V gene: TRBV18; CDR3 DNA: TGTGCCAGCTCACCAGCGCAGGGGGTAGAAGCTTTCTTT; CDR3 protein: CASSPAQGVEAFF
D gene: TRBD2; clone size: many; J gene: TRBJ2-2; V gene: TRBV4-2; CDR3 DNA: TGTGCCAGCAGCCCCGCCGCGGGAGGGCTTCGTGGTACCGGGGAGCTGTTTTTT; CDR3 protein: CASSPAAGGLRGTGELFF
D gene: -; clone size: -; J gene: TRBJ1-2; V gene: TRBV5-4; CDR3 DNA: TGTGCCAGCAGCTTAGACAGGTTTAACTATGGCTACACCTTC; CDR3 protein: CASSLDRFNYGYTF
D gene: TRBD2; clone size: -; J gene: TRBJ2-2; V gene: TRBV5-5; CDR3 DNA: TGTGCCAGCACCCCCCCGGGGGGGGGAAGTATCACCGGGGAGCTGTTTTTT; CDR3 protein: CASTPPGGGSITGELFF
D gene: -; clone size: -; J gene: TRBJ2-3; V gene: TRBV4-1; CDR3 DNA: TGCGCCAGCAGCCAATTAAAGGATCTCGGAGATACGCAGTATTTT; CDR3 protein: CASSQLKDLGDTQYF
D gene: TRBD1; clone size: many; J gene: TRBJ1-2; V gene: TRBV29-1; CDR3 DNA: TGCAGCGCCGAAGGACAGGGGGCCCTCTATGGCTACACCTTC; CDR3 protein: CSAEGQGALYGYTF
D gene: -; clone size: many; J gene: TRBJ2-1; V gene: TRBV10-3; CDR3 DNA: TGTGCCATCAGTGAGGGGCTCCCGAACAATGAGCAGTTCTTC; CDR3 protein: CAISEGLPNNEQFF
D gene: -; clone size: many; J gene: TRBJ1-2; V gene: TRBV20-1; CDR3 DNA: TGCAGTGGACCCCCCCCCGGGACGACGTATGGCTACACCTTC; CDR3 protein: CSGPPPGTTYGYTF